This record looks at one T cell receptor beta chain sequence and its context. Antigen unknown. From germline, CDR1 is WNHNN and CDR2 SYGVQD (reference sequence). The ends were cut back, 3 bases at V and 3 bases at J, with 8 bases in the middle. The CDR3 is made up of 13 amino acids. This specimen belongs to a study of persistence of HIV-infected CD4 T cells. Study summary: Donors were ART-treated; their CMV- and Gag-responding CD4+ T cells were isolated. The study, taken as a whole, reports: The rare CMV-responding cells with HIV-1 proviruses were not separately TCR-sequenced.

The libraries were made with immunoSEQ version 4 in survey mode. Genomic DNA was diluted to 10 ng/uL, up to roughly 1 ug per sample. The table came from immunoSEQ multiplex PCR; TCRdb's copy has only in-frame clones and leaves some out. The repertoire includes 45,000 to 55,000 clones, 70% to 80% of them detected once, and 3% sits in the top ten. Stimulation used 10 ug/mL lysate from CMV-infected fibroblasts. CD40L/CD69 double-negative CD45RO-high memory CD4+ T cells were collected. Donors had undetectable plasma HIV-1 RNA, under 50 copies/mL, for 4+ years. This specimen was CD4+ T cells sorted from PBMCs after 18-hour stimulation, taken from a patient who received antiretroviral therapy. The chain has TRBV10-1 and TRBJ1-2; D gene unclear. This clonotype was sampled from an adult man with HIV who was CMV-seropositive. CDR3 in amino acids: CASSEDKDYGYTF. The DNA for the CDR3 is TGCGCCAGCAGTGAAGATAAGGACTATGGCTACACCTTC.